This paragraph reports one TCR beta chain. Its specific antigen is unknown. Within one base of it there is no much larger clone, and no base qualities were kept. The data were taken from a study of identifying expanded T cells in peripheral blood (dated by TCRdb to about 2019). Concerning the study at large: Technical replicates were generated by sequencing separate aliquots of the same genomic DNA pool, with four replicates compared pairwise. Summary of the overall study and its limitations: In all healthy donors, the variance in clone template counts between samples taken around 14 days apart rose significantly as total template count increased. Between technical replicates the binomial model flagged roughly 1.1 differentially abundant clones, whereas over around 2 weeks the binomial model flagged about 15 and over about four weeks around 19. The authors expected biological variance in healthy repertoires might increase further over much longer intervals such as months to years. Both the number of clones called differentially abundant and the false-positive rate were significantly reduced by the beta-binomial model across all healthy-donor time intervals.

The germline V gene gives CDR1 as SQVTM and CDR2 as ANQGSEA. Counted from cysteine to phenylalanine, this CDR3 has 11 amino acids. The CDR3 DNA has 33 bases and is translated from base 1. V and J are truncated by 6 bases and 6 bases respectively, leaving an intervening sequence of 11 bases. The immunoSEQ Assay, which relies on bias-controlled multiplex PCR amplification of genomic DNA, was used to profile TCRbeta CDR3 regions. Concerning the study's data processing: The absolute abundance of each unique TCRbeta CDR3 region was quantified after sequences were collapsed and filtered. Two models were used to test differential abundance: a binomial model (Fisher-equivalent) and a beta-binomial model that adds time-dependent variance fitted from healthy donors. Clones with fewer than 5 combined templates were removed, and differential abundance was called for clones with a Benjamini-Hochberg FDR below 0.01. Using the form v = (b*log(k)+a)^2, the beta-binomial variance was modeled as a function of the total template count across the two samples. TCRdb took over this immuneACCESS table, retaining in-frame rearrangements with V and J assigned. Such tables are incomplete; in checked studies, under half of the missing clones stem from an unresolved V gene, and the remainder is unexplained. The V and J calls and the clone size are those of that table, but D and trimming were determined from the DNA. The sample has around 60,000 clones on record, around four fifths of them singletons. The ten largest clones add up to about 18% of the sample.

During the collection period, no infections or other immune events were recorded for the healthy donors. Time-dependent variance in a beta-binomial model of T-cell clone differential abundance was calibrated using healthy-donor blood repertoires as a training cohort. The training cohort was composed of some ten healthy donors, 3 female and 7 male. The donors were between roughly 25 and 64 years old, with an average age of roughly 40 years. Whole blood from each healthy donor was obtained from a commercial supplier and was collected at three time points around 2 weeks apart. For immunosequencing, genomic DNA was extracted from whole blood that had not been sorted.

The chain was built from TRBV29-1 and TRBJ1-2; too little of a D gene remains to name it. The sample taken for sequencing was blood. The origin of this receptor is a person between 18 and 69 years old in good health. The DNA reads TGCAGCGTGGATGTCGGAAATGGCTACACCTTC. Translated, it reads CSVDVGNGYTF.